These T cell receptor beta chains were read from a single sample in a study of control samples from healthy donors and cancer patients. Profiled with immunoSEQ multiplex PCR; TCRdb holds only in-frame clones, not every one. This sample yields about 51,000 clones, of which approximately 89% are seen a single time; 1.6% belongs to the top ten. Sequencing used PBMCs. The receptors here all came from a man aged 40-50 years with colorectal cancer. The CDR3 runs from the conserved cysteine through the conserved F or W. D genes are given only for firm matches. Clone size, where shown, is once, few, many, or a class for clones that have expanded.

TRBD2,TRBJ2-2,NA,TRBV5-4,TGTGCCAGCAGCCCTCTAGCGGGAGGGCCTGGCACCGGGGAGCTGTTTTTT,CASSPLAGGPGTGELFF
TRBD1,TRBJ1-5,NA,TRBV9,TGTGCCAGCAGCGGAGGCACAGGGGTTTTTGGGCAGCCCCAGCATTTT,CASSGGTGVFGQPQHF
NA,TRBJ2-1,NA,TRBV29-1,TGCAGCGGTTACAGGAAAGAGCAGTTCTTC,CSGYRKEQFF
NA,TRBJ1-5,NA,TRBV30,TGTGCCTGGAGTGTCTCGTCGAGGAAGCCCCAGCATTTT,CAWSVSSRKPQHF
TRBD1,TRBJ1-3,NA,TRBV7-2,TGTGCCAGCAGCTTAGCGGGACAGGGAGCTGGAAACACCATATATTTT,CASSLAGQGAGNTIYF
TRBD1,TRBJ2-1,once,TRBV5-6,TGTGCCAGCAGCACCGGGACAGGGGTAAAGAATGAGCAGTTCTTC,CASSTGTGVKNEQFF
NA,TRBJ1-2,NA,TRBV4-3,TGCGCCAGCAGCCAAGAGGGTTTCAGTTATGGCTACACCTTC,CASSQEGFSYGYTF
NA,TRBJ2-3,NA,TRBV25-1,TGTGCCAGCAGCTTGCTAACAGATACGCAGTATTTT,CASSLLTDTQYF
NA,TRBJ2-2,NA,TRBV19,TGTGCCAGTATGGGTCCGAGCACCGGGGAGCTGTTTTTT,CASMGPSTGELFF
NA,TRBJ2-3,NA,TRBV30,TGTGCCTGGAGTGTTTACTCTAGCACAGATACGCAGTATTTT,CAWSVYSSTDTQYF
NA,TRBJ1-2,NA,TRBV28,TGTGCCAGCAGCTGGCGGGGCGGCTACACCTTC,CASSWRGGYTF
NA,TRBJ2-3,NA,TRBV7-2,TGTGCCAGCAGCTTAGCTTTGGGACTTGATACGCAGTATTTT,CASSLALGLDTQYF
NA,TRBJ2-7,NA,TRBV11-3,TGTGCCAGCAGCTTTTCCAGGGTCGACGAGCAGTACTTC,CASSFSRVDEQYF
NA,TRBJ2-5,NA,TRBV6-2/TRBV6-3,TGTGCCAGCAGTTACTCGAACCTAGGGTACGAGACCCAGTACTTC,CASSYSNLGYETQYF
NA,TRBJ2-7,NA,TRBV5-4,TGTGCCAGCAGCTTGCGCGGACGTACCTACGAGCAGTACTTC,CASSLRGRTYEQYF
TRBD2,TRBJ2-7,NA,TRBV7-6,TGTGCCAGCAGCCTGGGGACTAGCGGTATATACGAGCAGTACTTC,CASSLGTSGIYEQYF
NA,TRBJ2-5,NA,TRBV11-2,TGTGCCAGCAGCCTTGATTGGGACGACCAAGAGACCCAGTACTTC,CASSLDWDDQETQYF
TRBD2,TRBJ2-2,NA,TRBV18,TGTGCCAGCTCACCAAACAGCGGGAGTGCCACCGGGGAGCTGTTTTTT,CASSPNSGSATGELFF
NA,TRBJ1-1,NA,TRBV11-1,TGTGCCACTCGTACTCACACTGAAGCTTTCTTT,CATRTHTEAFF
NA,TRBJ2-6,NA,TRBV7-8,TGTGCCAGCAGCTTAGTAGGTGGGGCCAACGTCCTGACTTTC,CASSLVGGANVLTF
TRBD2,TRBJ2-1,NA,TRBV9,TGTGCCAGCAGCGGAGATGAGGGAGGGCCCCGCAATGAGCAGTTCTTC,CASSGDEGGPRNEQFF
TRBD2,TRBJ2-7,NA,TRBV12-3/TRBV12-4,TGTGCCACCCGGGGGGGAGAGTCCTACGAGCAGTACTTC,CATRGGESYEQYF
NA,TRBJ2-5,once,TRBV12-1,TGTGCCAGCAGCTTTATGCCCGCAAGGGGGCAAGAGACCCAGTACTTC,CASSFMPARGQETQYF
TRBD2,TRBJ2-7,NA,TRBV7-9,TGTGCCAGCAGTGATGGGACTAGCGGGAGTTTCTACGAGCAGTACTTC,CASSDGTSGSFYEQYF
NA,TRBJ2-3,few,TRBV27,TGTGCCAGCGGGGTTTTAGGAGGGACGCAGTATTTT,CASGVLGGTQYF
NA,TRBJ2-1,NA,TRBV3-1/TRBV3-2,TGTGCCAGCAGCCAAGTAGTAGGTTTAGGGCAGTTCTTC,CASSQVVGLGQFF
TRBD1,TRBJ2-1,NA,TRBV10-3,TGTGCCTCCCGGACAGGGACGCGTGAGCAGTTCTTC,CASRTGTREQFF
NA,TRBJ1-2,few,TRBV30,TGTGCCTGGAGCCCGGGACGGTTCTATGGCTACACCTTC,CAWSPGRFYGYTF
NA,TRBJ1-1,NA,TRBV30,TGTGCCTGGTCCCTAGGGTCCTGGGACACTGAAGCTTTCTTT,CAWSLGSWDTEAFF
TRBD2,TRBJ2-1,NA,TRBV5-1,TGCGCCAGCAGTGTTAGCGGGGACTACAATGAGCAGTTCTTC,CASSVSGDYNEQFF
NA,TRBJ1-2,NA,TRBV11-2,TGTGCCAGCAGCTTAGAAGAAGGGGGGGCTCTCTATGGCTACACCTTC,CASSLEEGGALYGYTF
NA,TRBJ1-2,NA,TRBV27,TGTGCCAGCAGTTTTTCAAGCATAGGGTATGGCTACACCTTC,CASSFSSIGYGYTF
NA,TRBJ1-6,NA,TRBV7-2,TGTGCCAGCAGGGGGCAGGGAACCTATAATTCACCCCTCCACTTT,CASRGQGTYNSPLHF